The next 27 T cell receptor beta chains were all read from a single sample in a study of T-cell reconstitution after alpha-beta-depleted transplantation in children. Unique molecular identifiers were used to barcode this TCRbeta library. MiXCR, applied by TCRdb to the PCR reads, yields one record per CDR3 protein. The sample includes 440,000 or so distinct CDR3 sequences, around two fifths seen only once; the top ten take under 35%. Here the sequenced sample was PBMCs, taken before TCRalphabeta/CD19-depleted stem cell transplant. Receptor source: a girl aged 2 to 9 with aplastic anemia, due to receive a stem cell transplant.

The rearrangement joins TRBV9 to TRBJ2-1, with 16 bases fitting TRBD2. The CDR3 loop spans 16 amino acids. CDR1 is SGDLS and CDR2 is YYNGEE in the germline V gene. J was trimmed by 9 bases and V by 3 bases; bases with no gene match: 6. CDR3 coding DNA: TGTGCCAGCAGCGATGGGACTAGCGGGGGGGCCTTTGAGCAGTTCTTC. The encoded protein is CASSDGTSGGAFEQFF.

J is TRBJ1-2 and V is TRBV9, with 7 bases that match TRBD1. V dropped 6 bases and J dropped 6; count of bases not matched to a gene: 8. From germline, CDR1 is SGDLS and CDR2 YYNGEE. The CDR3 runs 13 residues. CDR3 residues: CASNSRRGHGYTF. The CDR3 DNA is TGTGCCAGCAATTCGCGGAGGGGGCATGGCTACACCTTC. The entire variable domain, with the rest obtained from reference TRBV9 and TRBJ1-2, is as follows: DSGVTQTPKHLITATGQRVTLRCSPRSGDLSVYWYQQSLDQGLQFLIQYYNGEERAKGNILERFSAQQFPDLHSELNLSSLELGDSALYFCASNSRRGHGYTFGSGTRLTVV.

This chain uses TRBV3-1 with TRBJ2-1, with TRBD1 identical over 8 bases. V lost 6 bases and J lost 7; bases outside the gene matches: 5. The V gene's germline CDR1 is LGHDT and CDR2 YNNKEL (reference sequence). CDR3 length: 13 amino acids. CDR3 protein: CASRTGGGNEQFF. CDR3 DNA sequence: TGTGCCAGCAGAACAGGGGGAGGAAATGAGCAGTTCTTC.

The table lists this clonotype with a few counts. One junction end does not reproduce the germline sequence, and a read error may be involved. The rearrangement joins TRBV7-7 to TRBJ2-1, with TRBD2 matching 10 bases. This CDR3 region has 16 residues. The germline CDR1 and CDR2 sequences are SSHAT and FNYEAQ (reference sequence). The CDR3 sequence: CASSLVASGRRNEQFF. For the CDR3, the DNA is TGTGCTAGCAGCTTAGTCGCTAGCGGGAGAAGGAATGAGCAGTTCTTC.

At least ten counts were recorded for this clonotype. This chain connects TRBV2 to TRBJ1-5; D not certain. Germline V gene sequence: CDR1 SNHLY, CDR2 FYNNEI. This CDR3 has 15 amino acids. V lost 6 bases and J 1 base, leaving 13 bases between the germline ends. This CDR3 is CASRGGEASNQPQHF. CDR3 bases: TGTGCCAGCAGGGGCGGGGAGGCAAGCAATCAGCCCCAGCATTTT.

This clonotype was counted at least ten times. The chain uses TRBV27 and TRBJ1-6; D ambiguous. V lost 2 bases and J 5 bases, leaving 13 bases between the germline ends. The CDR3 totals 16 residues. The germline V gene has CDR1 MNHEY and CDR2 SMNVEV (reference sequence). The CDR3 DNA reads TGTGCCAGCAGTTTAAGTGGGCCCCTGGATAATTCACCCCTCCACTTT. Its translation: CASSLSGPLDNSPLHF.

In its sample, this clonotype was seen once. V and J are TRBV10-3 and TRBJ1-2, with D perhaps matching TRBD1 (5 bases). Germline V gives CDR1 ENHRY, CDR2 SYGVKD. CDR3 length: 13 amino acids. The V end lost 5 bases, the J end lost 7 bases, and 14 bases lay between the germline ends. CDR3: CAISIGVTGGYTF. In DNA form, the CDR3 reads TGTGCCATCAGTATAGGGGTAACAGGTGGCTACACCTTC.

V and J are TRBV6-2 or TRBV6-3 and TRBJ2-7; D gene uncertain. CDR3 length equals 13 residues. Germline CDR1 reads MNHEY; CDR2 reads SVGEGT. V lost 6 bases to trimming and J lost 3 bases, with 12 bases between them. In DNA, the CDR3 is TGTGCCAGCAGGCGACCCAACGACTACGAGCAGTACTTC. Translation gives CASRRPNDYEQYF.

The chain links TRBV27 to TRBJ1-5; D gene ambiguous. Germline values: CDR1 MNHEY, CDR2 SMNVEV (reference sequence). V was cut by 0 bases and J by 5 bases, with 11 bases left in between. CDR3 size: 15 residues. The CDR3 DNA reads as TGTGCCAGCAGTTTATCATACCGAGGAGATCAGCCCCAGCATTTT. It encodes CASSLSYRGDQPQHF.

In its sample, this clonotype was seen a few times. This chain connects TRBV7-9 to TRBJ2-3; 13 bases agree with TRBD2. This CDR3 is built from 16 residues. The J segment lost 2 bases and the V segment lost 5 bases, leaving 4 bases of the junction unmatched. The V gene's germline CDR1 is SEHNR and CDR2 FQNEAQ (reference sequence). This CDR3 is CASSMTSGRPTDTQYF. The DNA of the CDR3 is TGTGCCAGCAGCATGACTAGCGGGAGGCCCACAGATACGCAGTATTTT.

This clonotype was recorded a few times. The chain couples TRBV18 to TRBJ2-1; 8 bases map to TRBD2. Per germline, CDR1 KGHSH and CDR2 LQKENI. This CDR3 comprises 15 residues. V gave up 3 bases and J gave up 8 bases; unmatched junction bases: 9. The DNA for the CDR3 is TGTGCCAGCTCACCTCTAGCGGTCGGGAGGGATGAGCAGTTCTTC. Protein product: CASSPLAVGRDEQFF.

This sequence joins TRBV2 and TRBJ1-1; D is unclear. The germline CDR1 and CDR2 sequences are SNHLY and FYNNEI. The CDR3 totals 13 residues. Trimming cost V 4 bases and J 4 bases, with 10 bases left between them. The CDR3 is CASSVGGRTEAFF. The CDR3 DNA reads TGTGCCAGCAGTGTTGGTGGGCGCACTGAAGCTTTCTTT.

The chain links TRBV5-1 to TRBJ2-3; 8 bases are a match to TRBD2. Germline CDR1 is SGHRS and CDR2 is YFSETQ. This CDR3 is built from 17 residues. The trim removed 0 bases at V and 4 bases at J, leaving 10 bases unmatched. The chain's CDR3 is CASSLVVGTRRPDTQYF. As DNA, the CDR3 is TGCGCCAGCAGCTTGGTAGTAGGGACTAGGCGTCCAGATACGCAGTATTTT.

V is TRBV5-5 and J is TRBJ2-7, with D perhaps matching TRBD2 (5 bases). Germline V gene sequence: CDR1 SGHKS, CDR2 YYEKEE (reference sequence). The germline V and J ends were trimmed by 0 bases and 2 bases, with 21 bases remaining between them. The CDR3 sequence is 18 residues long. CDR3 nucleotides: TGTGCCAGCAGCTTGGGGCGGGTTCATCCCGAGGGAACCTACGAGCAGTACTTC. This encodes CASSLGRVHPEGTYEQYF.

The chain joins TRBV29-1 to TRBJ2-3; 13 bases fit TRBD2. Germline trimming cut 3 bases from V and 3 bases from J; bases unmatched to any gene: 0. The germline CDR1 and CDR2 sequences are SQVTM and ANQGSEA. The CDR3 loop spans 14 amino acids. CDR3 region: CSVETSGRTDTQYF. DNA for the CDR3: TGCAGCGTTGAGACTAGCGGGAGGACAGATACGCAGTATTTT.

Ten or more counts support this clonotype. The junction does not match germline at one end; this may be a read error. This chain uses TRBV20-1 with TRBJ2-1; no clear D gene. The CDR3 has 10 amino acids. The germline gives CDR1 DFQATT, CDR2 SNEGSKA (reference sequence). The CDR3 protein is CSAGEHEQFF. In DNA form, the CDR3 reads TGCAGTGCTGGAGAGCATGAGCAGTTCTTC.

The DNA of the CDR3 is TGCAGCGTTGAAGATCTTACAGGGACAGGAAGCTACGAGCAGTACTTC. It yields the protein CSVEDLTGTGSYEQYF. The chain has TRBV29-1 and TRBJ2-7, with 8 bases aligning to TRBD1. This CDR3 has 16 residues. Germline loops: CDR1 SQVTM, CDR2 ANQGSEA. V gave up 0 bases and J gave up 3 bases; unmatched junction bases: 10.

V gene TRBV21-1 combines with J gene TRBJ2-7; TRBD2 is the table's D call and was not checked against the DNA. TRBV21-1 is tagged as a pseudogene. The CDR3 is made up of 19 amino acids. CDR3 protein: CASSKEGKGAGGAVCEQYF. DNA for the CDR3: TGTGCCAGCAGCAAAGAGGGGAAGGGAGCGGGAGGTGCGGTATGTGAGCAGTACTTC.

This clonotype was picked up many times. The chain's CDR3 is CSARDHRGANYGYTF. The CDR3 DNA sequence: TGCAGTGCTAGAGATCATCGGGGGGCGAACTATGGCTACACCTTC. The chain uses TRBV20-1 and TRBJ1-2, with D maybe TRBD1 (6 bases). Germline V gene data show CDR1 as DFQATT and CDR2 as SNEGSKA (reference sequence). The V gene lost 0 bases and the J gene lost 2 bases, with 13 bases spanning the gap. This CDR3 is 15 amino acids long.

The table lists this clonotype with many counts. The chain couples TRBV20-1 to TRBJ2-1, with a tentative D call TRBD2 (6 bases). V lost 4 bases, J lost 2 bases, and 12 bases lay in between. This CDR3 spans 14 amino acids. The germline gives CDR1 DFQATT, CDR2 SNEGSKA (reference sequence). The CDR3 loop reads CSANPAGAYNEQFF. Here the CDR3 DNA reads TGCAGTGCTAACCCAGCGGGTGCCTACAATGAGCAGTTCTTC.

This clonotype was detected only a few times. This rearrangement joins TRBV7-9 to TRBJ1-1; D call uncertain. Trimming removed 8 bases from V and 8 bases from J, with 9 bases in between. Germline-derived CDR1 and CDR2 are SEHNR and FQNEAQ (reference sequence). The CDR3 is 10 amino acids. The CDR3 reads CASGVEEAFF. For the CDR3, the DNA is TGTGCCAGCGGGGTCGAGGAAGCTTTCTTT.

The sample holds many counts of this clonotype. The chain couples TRBV20-1 to TRBJ2-7; 9 bases agree with TRBD2. Looked up from germline, CDR1 is DFQATT and CDR2 is SNEGSKA (reference sequence). The CDR3 sequence is 15 residues long. J was trimmed by 7 bases and V by 1 base; bases with no gene match: 11. In DNA form, the CDR3 reads TGCAGTGCTAGAGTTTCAGCGGGAGGAAGAGGGGAGCAGTACTTC. This codes for CSARVSAGGRGEQYF.

The chain couples TRBV27 to TRBJ1-1; 7 bases are shared with TRBD1. From germline, CDR1 is MNHEY and CDR2 SMNVEV (reference sequence). Trimming removed 5 bases from V and 0 bases from J; junction bases left unmatched: 6. This CDR3 contains 15 residues. CDR3 DNA sequence: TGTGCCAGCAGTCCCGGGACAGTGATGAACACTGAAGCTTTCTTT. This gives the protein CASSPGTVMNTEAFF.

This clonotype was counted at least ten times. This chain uses TRBV2 with TRBJ2-2; D remains ambiguous. Germline V gene data show CDR1 as SNHLY and CDR2 as FYNNEI. V shed 5 bases and J shed 7 bases, with 11 bases lying between them. This CDR3 is built from 13 residues. CDR3 in amino acids: CASSSELVGELFF. The CDR3 DNA reads as TGTGCCAGCAGTTCCGAGTTGGTCGGGGAGCTGTTTTTT.

V and J are TRBV20-1 and TRBJ2-3; D unclear. CDR1 is DFQATT, CDR2 SNEGSKA, per germline (reference sequence). V lost 6 bases to trimming and J lost 0 bases, with 10 bases between them. CDR3 size: 13 residues. The CDR3 loop is CSALTVSTDTQYF. In nucleotides, the CDR3 is TGCAGTGCCCTGACCGTTAGCACAGATACGCAGTATTTT.

The chain carries TRBV29-1 and TRBJ1-1, with D possibly TRBD1 on 5 matching bases. The CDR3 extends over 14 amino acids. Germline assignment: CDR1 SQVTM and CDR2 ANQGSEA. V was pared by 0 bases and J by 4 bases, with 12 bases between. The CDR3: CSVEDLSGGTEAFF. The DNA for the CDR3 is TGCAGCGTTGAAGATCTATCCGGGGGCACTGAAGCTTTCTTT.

This clonotype was counted between two and nine times. As DNA, the CDR3 is TGCAGTGCTAGCCCCCAGGGGAAAGGTTTTTACGAGCAGTACTTC. The encoded protein is CSASPQGKGFYEQYF. This chain uses TRBV20-1 with TRBJ2-7, with a tentative D call TRBD1 (6 bases). This CDR3 region has 15 residues. Germline V gives CDR1 DFQATT, CDR2 SNEGSKA (reference sequence). Trimming removed 3 bases at V and 4 bases at J, with 19 bases between.